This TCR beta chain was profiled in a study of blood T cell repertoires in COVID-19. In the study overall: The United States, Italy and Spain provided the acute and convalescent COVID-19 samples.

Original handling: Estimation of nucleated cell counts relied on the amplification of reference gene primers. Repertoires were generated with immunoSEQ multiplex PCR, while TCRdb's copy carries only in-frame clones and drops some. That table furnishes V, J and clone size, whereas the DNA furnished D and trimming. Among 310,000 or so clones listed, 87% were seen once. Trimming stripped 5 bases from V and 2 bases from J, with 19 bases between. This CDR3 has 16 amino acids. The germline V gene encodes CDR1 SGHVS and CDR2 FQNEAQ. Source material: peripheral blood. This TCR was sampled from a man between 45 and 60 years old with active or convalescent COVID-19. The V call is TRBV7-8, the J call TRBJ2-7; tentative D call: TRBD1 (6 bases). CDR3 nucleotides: TGTGCCAGCAGCCCGATGGCCAGGGGATTGGCCTACGAGCAGTACTTC. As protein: CASSPMARGLAYEQYF.